Below, 17 T cell receptor beta chains from the same sample are listed, as sequenced in a study of blood T cell repertoires in COVID-19. The repertoire was sequenced with immunoSEQ multiplex PCR; TCRdb's copy has only in-frame clones and lacks some. The data contain over 250,000 clones, 90% of them singletons. Material for sequencing was PBMCs or T cells enriched from blood (not recorded which). The source is a man between 60 and 75 years old who had recovered from COVID-19.

The chain has TRBV23-1 and TRBJ2-2; 8 bases map to TRBD1. TRBV23-1 is labeled an ORF, and its function is uncertain. With V trimmed by 4 bases and J by 5 bases, 12 bases remained unmatched. This CDR3 comprises 17 residues. In DNA, the CDR3 is TGCGCCAGCAGTCCCCCCCGGGCAGGGGGCGAAACCGGGGAGCTGTTTTTT. This translates into CASSPPRAGGETGELFF.

The chain uses TRBV2 and TRBJ2-3; 8 bases are a match to TRBD1. V gave up 7 bases and J gave up 2 bases; unmatched junction bases: 5. This CDR3 contains 14 residues. The V gene's germline CDR1 is SNHLY and CDR2 FYNNEI. In DNA, the CDR3 is TGTGCCAGCAATAGACAGGGGCCCACAGATACGCAGTATTTT. As protein: CASNRQGPTDTQYF.

The chain has TRBV4-2 and TRBJ1-1; TRBD1 might be the D (5 bases). The CDR3 covers 14 residues. The germline CDR1 and CDR2 sequences are LGHNA and YNFKEQ. The V end was cut by 3 bases, the J end by 3 bases, with 11 bases between. CDR3 region: CASSQSPGDTEAFF. CDR3 DNA sequence: TGTGCCAGCAGCCAGAGTCCGGGGGACACTGAAGCTTTCTTT.

The chain links TRBV7-2 to TRBJ2-4, with TRBD1 identical over 7 bases. Germline V CDR1 and CDR2: SGHTA, FQGNSA. This CDR3 has 16 residues. The trim removed 4 bases at V and 0 bases at J, leaving 6 bases unmatched. The DNA for the CDR3 is TGTGCCAGCAGCTCCAGGGACAGCATAGCCAAAAACATTCAGTACTTC. Its translation: CASSSRDSIAKNIQYF.

This chain links TRBV4-1 with TRBJ2-2; no reliable D call. The germline V and J ends were trimmed by 2 bases and 2 bases, with 18 bases remaining between them. This CDR3 has 18 amino acids. The germline V gene has CDR1 MGHRA and CDR2 YSYEKL. CDR3 sequence: CASSQNPPRAPNTGELFF. The CDR3 coding sequence is TGCGCCAGCAGCCAAAATCCACCTCGAGCGCCTAACACCGGGGAGCTGTTTTTT.

The chain recombines TRBV2 with TRBJ2-3, with 16 bases that match TRBD2. The CDR3 covers 17 residues. CDR1 is SNHLY, CDR2 FYNNEI, per germline. The V gene end was trimmed by 8 bases and the J gene end by 4 bases; junction bases not matched to a gene: 9. The CDR3 DNA is TGTGCCAGCCCGGGACTAGCGGGGGGGCACGAGTCAGATACGCAGTATTTT. It encodes CASPGLAGGHESDTQYF.

V gene TRBV21-1 combines with J gene TRBJ1-2. TRBV21-1 is shown as a pseudogene. This CDR3 has 10 amino acids. The chain's CDR3 is CAPVPSGYTF. CDR3 DNA sequence: TGTGCTCCAGTTCCTAGTGGCTACACCTTC.

This clone was counted once. V is TRBV7-3 and J is TRBJ2-2; the D gene is possibly TRBD2 (5 bases). V gave up 5 bases and J gave up 0 bases, with 10 bases separating them. The CDR3 spans 15 residues. The germline gives CDR1 SGHTA, CDR2 FQGTGA. CDR3 DNA sequence: TGTGCCAGCAGCGACCCGGGAACGAACACCGGGGAGCTGTTTTTT. Its translation: CASSDPGTNTGELFF. Full variable domain (outside the CDR3, taken from reference TRBV7-3 and TRBJ2-2): GAGVSQTPSNKVTEKGKYVELRCDPISGHTALYWYRQSLGQGPEFLIYFQGTGAADDSGLPNDRFFAVRPEGSVSTLKIQRTERGDSAVYLCASSDPGTNTGELFFGEGSRLTVL.

V is TRBV6-5 and J is TRBJ2-7, with a possible D match to TRBD2 (5 bases). V lost 5 bases and J 7 bases, leaving 9 bases between the germline ends. CDR1 is MNHEY and CDR2 is SVGAGI in the germline V gene. This CDR3 has 11 residues. CDR3 sequence reads: CASSHSGEQYF. CDR3 coding DNA: TGTGCCAGCAGTCACAGCGGAGAGCAGTACTTC.

This rearrangement joins TRBV9 to TRBJ2-1; no firm D call. From germline, CDR1 is SGDLS and CDR2 YYNGEE. This CDR3 has 14 amino acids. Trimming cost V 0 bases and J 8 bases, with 12 bases left between them. CDR3 sequence reads: CASSVVFQNDEQFF. The CDR3 nucleotides are TGTGCCAGCAGCGTAGTTTTTCAAAATGATGAGCAGTTCTTC. Full variable domain (remainder filled in from reference TRBV9 and TRBJ2-1): DSGVTQTPKHLITATGQRVTLRCSPRSGDLSVYWYQQSLDQGLQFLIQYYNGEERAKGNILERFSAQQFPDLHSELNLSSLELGDSALYFCASSVVFQNDEQFFGPGTRLTVL.

This clone was seen just once. This rearrangement joins TRBV3-1 (or the pseudogene TRBV3-2) to TRBJ2-5; TRBD1 matches 10 bases. From germline, CDR1 is LGHDT and CDR2 YNNKEL (reference sequence). V trimming: 4 bases; J trimming: 5 bases; junction bases outside the gene matches: 7. This CDR3 is 15 amino acids long. This CDR3 is CASSRVMDRGETQYF. DNA for the CDR3: TGTGCCAGCAGCCGTGTTATGGACAGGGGGGAGACCCAGTACTTC.

This clone has only one observation. The sample contains more than one DNA sequence encoding this CDR3. The rearrangement joins TRBV7-9 to TRBJ1-1; D may be TRBD1 (5 bases). This CDR3 has 14 residues. The germline gives CDR1 SEHNR, CDR2 FQNEAQ (reference sequence). V lost 3 bases, J lost 0 bases, and 8 bases lay in between. In DNA, the CDR3 is TGTGCCAGCAGCTTGGGGACTTTGAACACTGAAGCTTTCTTT. Translating it yields CASSLGTLNTEAFF. The whole variable domain, remainder taken from reference TRBV7-9 and TRBJ1-1, is DTGVSQNPRHKITKRGQNVTFRCDPISEHNRLYWYRQTLGQGPEFLTYFQNEAQLEKSRLLSDRFSAERPKGSFSTLEIQRTEQGDSAMYLCASSLGTLNTEAFFGQGTRLTVV.

V is TRBV5-1 and J is TRBJ1-2; D possibly corresponds to TRBD1 (6 bases). CDR1 SGHRS and CDR2 YFSETQ come from the germline V gene. CDR3 length equals 13 residues. V was cut by 4 bases and J by 4 bases, with 11 bases left in between. The CDR3 bases are TGCGCCAGCAGCCCGGACAGTTTCTATGGCTACACCTTC. It translates to CASSPDSFYGYTF.

There are a few counts of this clone. This sequence joins TRBV9 and TRBJ1-2; 8 positions match TRBD1. The trim removed 3 bases at V and 8 bases at J, leaving 12 bases unmatched. The CDR3 is 15 amino acids. The germline V gene has CDR1 SGDLS and CDR2 YYNGEE. The CDR3 is CASSATGTGAGGYTF. The CDR3 DNA reads as TGTGCCAGCAGCGCCACCGGGACAGGTGCGGGGGGCTACACCTTC.

This rearrangement joins TRBV18 to TRBJ2-1; 7 nucleotides agree with TRBD2. V shed 0 bases, J shed 6 bases, and the junction held 11 bases outside the gene matches. This CDR3 has 17 residues. CDR1 KGHSH and CDR2 LQKENI come from the germline V gene. The CDR3 DNA sequence: TGTGCCAGCTCACCACCGTCTATACGGGAGGTGATCAATGAGCAGTTCTTC. Translation gives CASSPPSIREVINEQFF.

This rearrangement joins TRBV2 to TRBJ1-6; D gene ambiguous. CDR3 length: 15 amino acids. V lost 5 bases to trimming and J lost 7 bases, with 15 bases between them. CDR1 and CDR2 from the germline V gene are SNHLY and FYNNEI. CDR3 region: CASSSETGNNSPLHF. CDR3 DNA: TGTGCCAGCAGTTCTGAAACGGGGAACAATTCACCCCTCCACTTT. Full variable domain (remainder filled in from reference TRBV2 and TRBJ1-6): EPEVTQTPSHQVTQMGQEVILRCVPISNHLYFYWYRQILGQKVEFLVSFYNNEISEKSEIFDDQFSVERPDGSNFTLKIRSTKLEDSAMYFCASSSETGNNSPLHFGNGTRLTVT.

V gene TRBV29-1 combines with J gene TRBJ2-1, with TRBD1 matching over 7 bases. The CDR3 is made up of 13 amino acids. Trimming at V came to 7 bases and at J to 3 bases, leaving 6 bases not matched to a gene. Germline lookup yields CDR1 SQVTM and CDR2 ANQGSEA. The CDR3 region has the DNA TGCAGCGCAAAACGGGACAGCTACAATGAGCAGTTCTTC. Encoded protein: CSAKRDSYNEQFF.